This TCR beta chain was captured by sequencing in a study of T cell clonotyping in hematopoietic cell transplantation. Time point denoted: recipient sample about 28 days before transplant, after cytoreduction. Germline V lookup: CDR1 MNHEY, CDR2 SVGAGI. The CDR3 totals 12 residues. V lost 6 bases, J lost 7 bases, and 11 bases lay in between. As for this clone: Its antigen is undetermined.

Repertoires were generated with immunoSEQ multiplex PCR, while TCRdb's copy carries only in-frame clones and drops some. The repertoire includes roughly 34,000 clones, 95% of them detected once, and roughly 1.6% sits in the top ten. Overall study results and limits: After transplant, recipient diversity fell while pathologically expanded clonotypes grew through day 180.

The receptor's source is a man in his forties with chronic myeloid leukemia. Some clones in this sample may be carry-over from other donors' samples. V and J are TRBV6-5 and TRBJ2-3; D may correspond to TRBD1 or TRBD2 (6 bases each). Sequencing was performed on peripheral blood mononuclear cells, taken before stem cell transplant. The CDR3 nucleotides read TGTGCCAGCAGAAAGGGGGGAAATACGCAGTATTTT. Protein product: CASRKGGNTQYF.